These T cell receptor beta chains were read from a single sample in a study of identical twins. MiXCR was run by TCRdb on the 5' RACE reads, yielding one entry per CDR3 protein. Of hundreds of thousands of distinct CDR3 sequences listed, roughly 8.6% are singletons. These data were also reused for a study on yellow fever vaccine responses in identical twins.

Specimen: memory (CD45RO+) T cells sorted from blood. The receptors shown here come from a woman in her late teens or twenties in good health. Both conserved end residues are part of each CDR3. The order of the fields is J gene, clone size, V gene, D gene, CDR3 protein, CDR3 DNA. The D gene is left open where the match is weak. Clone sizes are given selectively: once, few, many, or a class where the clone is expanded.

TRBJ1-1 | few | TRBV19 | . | CASTQYSGTEAFF | TGTGCCAGTACCCAATATTCGGGCACTGAAGCTTTCTTT
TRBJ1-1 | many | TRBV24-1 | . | CATSDSKSAFF | TGTGCCACCAGTGATTCGAAGTCCGCTTTCTTT
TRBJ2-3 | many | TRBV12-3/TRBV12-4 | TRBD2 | CASSSPEREQYF | TGTGCCAGCAGTTCCCCTGAGCGGGAGCAGTATTTT
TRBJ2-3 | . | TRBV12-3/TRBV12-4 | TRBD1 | CASRPGQGSIRRTDTQYF | TGTGCCAGCAGACCGGGACAGGGGTCCATCAGGCGCACAGATACGCAGTATTTT
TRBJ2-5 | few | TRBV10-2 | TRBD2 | CASRQTSGGPETQYF | TGCGCCAGCAGACAGACTAGCGGGGGTCCAGAGACCCAGTACTTC
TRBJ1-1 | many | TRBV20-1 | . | CSAISPQLEAFF | TGCAGTGCTATATCGCCTCAACTTGAAGCTTTCTTT
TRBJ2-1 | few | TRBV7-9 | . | CASSLGRGSHNEQFF | TGTGCCAGCAGCTTAGGGCGGGGCTCTCACAATGAGCAGTTCTTC
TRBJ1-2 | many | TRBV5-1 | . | CASSLDAVNYGYTF | TGCGCCAGCAGCTTGGATGCAGTTAACTATGGCTACACCTTC
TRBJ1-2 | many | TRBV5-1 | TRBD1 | CASSLAGTAPNYGYTF | TGCGCCAGCAGCTTGGCCGGGACAGCCCCCAACTATGGCTACACCTTC
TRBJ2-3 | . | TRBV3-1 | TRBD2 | CASSQVWSGRPLSTDTQYF | TGTGCCAGCAGCCAAGTTTGGAGCGGGAGACCTCTCAGCACAGATACGCAGTATTTT
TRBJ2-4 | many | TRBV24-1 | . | CATSDSGHYEGKNIQYF | TGTGCCACCAGTGATTCGGGGCATTATGAGGGCAAAAACATTCAGTACTTC
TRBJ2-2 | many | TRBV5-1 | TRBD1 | CASSLSGGANTGELFF | TGCGCCAGCAGCTTATCAGGGGGCGCGAACACCGGGGAGCTGTTTTTT
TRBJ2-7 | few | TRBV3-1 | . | CASSQVVVSPYEQYF | TGTGCCAGCAGCCAGGTAGTGGTCAGTCCCTACGAGCAGTACTTC
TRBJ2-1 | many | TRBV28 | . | CASIPAGTTSYNEQFF | TGTGCCAGCATCCCTGCCGGGACAACCTCCTACAATGAGCAGTTCTTC
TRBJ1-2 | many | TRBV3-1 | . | CASSQDGGNRGYTF | TGTGCCAGCAGCCAAGATGGCGGGAATCGTGGCTACACCTTC
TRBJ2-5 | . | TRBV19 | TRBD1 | CASKAQGTGGAGTQYF | TGTGCCAGTAAGGCCCAGGGGACAGGGGGCGCTGGGACCCAGTACTTC
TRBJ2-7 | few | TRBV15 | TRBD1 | CATSRDWSGQGNIEQYF | TGTGCCACCAGCAGAGATTGGTCGGGACAGGGGAATATAGAGCAGTACTTC
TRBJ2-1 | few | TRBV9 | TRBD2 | CASSEGLAGYEQFF | TGTGCCAGCAGCGAGGGACTAGCGGGATATGAGCAGTTCTTC
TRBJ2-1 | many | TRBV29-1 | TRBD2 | CSALAGGNNEQFF | TGCAGCGCTCTAGCGGGGGGGAACAATGAGCAGTTCTTC
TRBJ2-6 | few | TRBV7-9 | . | CASSPWGLGANVLTF | TGTGCCAGCAGCCCCTGGGGGCTTGGGGCCAACGTCCTGACTTTC
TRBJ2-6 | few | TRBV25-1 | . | CASSSQGGFLNHSGANVLTF | TGTGCCAGCAGCAGTCAGGGGGGCTTTCTGAACCACTCTGGGGCCAACGTCCTGACTTTC
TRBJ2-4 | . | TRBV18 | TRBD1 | CASSLGTAKNLQYF | TGTGCCAGCTCACTCGGGACAGCCAAAAACCTTCAGTACTTC
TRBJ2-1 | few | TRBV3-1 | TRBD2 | CASSQTSGGAYNEQFF | TGTGCCAGCAGCCAAACTAGCGGGGGAGCCTACAATGAGCAGTTCTTC
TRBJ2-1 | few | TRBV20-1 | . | CSARTGLTAYNEQFF | TGCAGTGCCAGAACAGGTCTGACCGCCTACAATGAGCAGTTCTTC
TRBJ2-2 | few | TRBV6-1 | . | CASEQGSTNTGELFF | TGTGCCAGCGAACAAGGATCCACGAACACCGGGGAGCTGTTTTTT
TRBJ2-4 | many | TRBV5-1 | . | CASSLTGKYIQYF | TGCGCCAGCAGCTTGACCGGTAAATACATTCAGTACTTC
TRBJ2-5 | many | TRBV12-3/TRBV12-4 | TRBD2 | CASSRGGETQYF | TGTGCCAGCAGCCGCGGGGGTGAGACCCAGTACTTC
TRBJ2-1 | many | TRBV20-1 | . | CSARHWIRRGTYNEQFF | TGCAGTGCTAGACACTGGATCCGTCGAGGGACCTACAATGAGCAGTTCTTC
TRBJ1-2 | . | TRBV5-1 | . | CASSLEGTGARGYTF | TGCGCCAGCAGCTTGGAGGGGACCGGGGCTAGAGGCTACACCTTC
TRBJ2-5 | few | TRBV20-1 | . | CSAGRDNQETQYF | TGCAGTGCTGGCCGGGACAACCAAGAGACCCAGTACTTC
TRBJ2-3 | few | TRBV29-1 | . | CSVDGLGDTQYF | TGCAGCGTTGACGGTCTTGGAGATACGCAGTATTTT
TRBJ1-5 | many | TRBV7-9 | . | CASSLGSADNQPQHF | TGTGCCAGCAGCTTAGGATCGGCAGACAATCAGCCCCAGCATTTT
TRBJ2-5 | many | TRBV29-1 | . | CSVGGTPQETQYF | TGCAGCGTTGGAGGGACACCCCAAGAGACCCAGTACTTC
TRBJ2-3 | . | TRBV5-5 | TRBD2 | CASSRVTSGLGDTQYF | TGTGCCAGCAGCCGAGTGACTAGCGGCCTGGGCGATACGCAGTATTTT
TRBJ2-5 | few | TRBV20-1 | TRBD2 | CSARDVASGTSIQETQYF | TGCAGTGCTAGAGATGTCGCTAGCGGGACCTCAATCCAAGAGACCCAGTACTTC
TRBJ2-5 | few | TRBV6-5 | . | CASSYVGGPGETQYF | TGTGCCAGCAGTTACGTAGGGGGGCCAGGAGAGACCCAGTACTTC
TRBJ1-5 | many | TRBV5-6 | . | CASSLKGLGNQPQHF | TGTGCCAGCAGCTTGAAGGGGCTCGGCAATCAGCCCCAGCATTTT
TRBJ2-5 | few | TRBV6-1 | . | CASTSSLGRRETQYF | TGTGCCAGCACTAGCTCCTTGGGGCGGAGGGAGACCCAGTACTTC
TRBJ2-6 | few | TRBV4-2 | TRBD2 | CASSHLTSGASGANVLTF | TGTGCCAGCAGCCACCTAACTAGCGGTGCCTCTGGGGCCAACGTCCTGACTTTC
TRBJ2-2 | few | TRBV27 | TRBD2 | CASRPGTSSTGELFF | TGTGCCAGCAGGCCCGGGACTAGCAGCACCGGGGAGCTGTTTTTT
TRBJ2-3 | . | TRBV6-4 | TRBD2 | CASSGTSGGDTQYF | TGTGCCAGCAGTGGGACTAGCGGGGGAGATACGCAGTATTTT
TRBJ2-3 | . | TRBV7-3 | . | CASSSGGVSGDTQYF | TGTGCCAGCAGCTCGGGCGGCGTCTCAGGAGATACGCAGTATTTT